This T cell receptor beta chain was identified in a study of molecular identifiers for immune sequencing clone quantification. Study findings and constraints: Spiked Jurkat TCR RNA equal to one cell could reportedly be picked out among approximately 980,000 naive cells.

The authors built bulk TCR libraries by previously described methods with listed TCR primers. Each CDR3 protein gets one entry after TCRdb re-called the PCR reads with MiXCR. In the table there are around 470,000 distinct CDR3 sequences, over 20% of which are singletons. A few counts support this clonotype. Its antigen remains unidentified. The germline V gene has CDR1 MGHRA and CDR2 YSYEKL. The CDR3 has 12 residues. V lost 4 bases and J lost 8, with 9 bases in between. The material sequenced was naive CD8+ T cells from blood, with Jurkat cell RNA spiked in. Subset noted: FACS-sorted CD8+CD4-CCR7+CD45RA+ naive T cells. The source of this sequence is a human donor in good health. Some libraries in this study had Jurkat cell RNA spiked in. The rearrangement uses TRBV4-1 and TRBJ2-1; D is ambiguous. The CDR3, as DNA: TGCGCCAGCAGCCCCTATCCCCATGAGCAGTTCTTC. It specifies CASSPYPHEQFF.